The entry that follows covers one T cell receptor (beta chain) sequence. This sample was taken from a study of blood T cell repertoires in COVID-19. Study context: Samples taken during acute and convalescent COVID-19 were collected in the United States, Italy and Spain. In each case, the material was cDNA or gDNA derived from T cells, B-cell-depleted T cells, or PBMCs.

Per the original data handling: Amplifying reference gene primers gave estimates of nucleated cell counts. Repertoires were generated with immunoSEQ multiplex PCR, while TCRdb's copy carries only in-frame clones and drops some. That table gives V, J and clone size, and the DNA gave D and trimming. The sample shows approximately 210,000 clones, around 86% of them seen only once. The clonotype was recovered from a man aged 25 to 45 who had recovered from COVID-19. The specimen was peripheral blood.

The CDR3 DNA sequence: TGTGCCAGTAGTTGGACACCCAACACTGAAGCTTTCTTT. It specifies CASSWTPNTEAFF. The rearrangement links TRBV19 to TRBJ1-1, with D tentatively TRBD1 (5 bases). Germline-derived CDR1 and CDR2 are LNHDA and SQIVND (reference sequence). The CDR3 length is 13 residues. The V end lost 5 bases, the J end lost 2 bases, and 9 bases lay between the germline ends.